Sequencing of this TCR beta chain was carried out in a study of T cell repertoires in cytomegalovirus infection. Study summary: Researchers turned to recently identified HLA-C-restricted CMV epitopes as well as well-studied HLA-B-restricted ones. A matching HLA type, together with CMV infection, was signaled by public TCR beta signatures. Study outcomes and limitations: The ex vivo response showed dominance by HLA-C-restricted CMV-specific TCR beta clonotypes.

Each CDR3 protein gets one entry after TCRdb re-called the reads with MiXCR. This sample has roughly 990,000 distinct CDR3 sequences, with around a third found just once. The CDR3 contains 19 residues. Between the trimmed V and J ends, which lost 3 bases and 1 base, there was a span of 19 bases. CDR1 KGHSH and CDR2 LQKENI come from the germline V gene. As to this clonotype: Its specificity is not known.

The specimen comprised cultured CD8+ T cells from PBMCs, sampled from culture after CMV antigen stimulation. The V and J genes are TRBV18 and TRBJ2-6; perhaps TRBD1 as D (6 bases). The clonotype comes from a human donor in good health (CMV status not recorded). Some clones in this sample may be carry-over from other donors' samples. The CDR3 reads CASSPSPPGQQSGANVLTF. The DNA of the CDR3 is TGTGCCAGCTCACCCAGCCCCCCGGGACAACAATCTGGGGCCAACGTCCTGACTTTC.